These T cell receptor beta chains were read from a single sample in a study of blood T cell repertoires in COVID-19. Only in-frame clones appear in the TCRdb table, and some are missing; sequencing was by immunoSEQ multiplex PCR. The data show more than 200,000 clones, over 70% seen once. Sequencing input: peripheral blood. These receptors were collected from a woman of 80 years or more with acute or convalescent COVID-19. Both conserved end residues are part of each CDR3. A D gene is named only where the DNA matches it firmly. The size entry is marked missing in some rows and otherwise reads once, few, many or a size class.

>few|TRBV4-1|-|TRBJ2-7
TGCGCCAGCAGCCAAGGGATAGCTTCCTTTGGCTACGAGCAGTACTTC
CASSQGIASFGYEQYF
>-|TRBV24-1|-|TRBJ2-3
TGTGCCACCACGCGTCTGGTTAGGGGCCAGGGCACAGATACGCAGTATTTT
CATTRLVRGQGTDTQYF
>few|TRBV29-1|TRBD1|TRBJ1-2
TGCAGCGTTGCTTACGGACAGGGCTATGGCTACACCTTC
CSVAYGQGYGYTF
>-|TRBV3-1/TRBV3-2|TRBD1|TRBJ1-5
TGTGCCAGCAGCATGGGACAGAGGTTGGAGGTCCAGCATTTT
CASSMGQRLEVQHF
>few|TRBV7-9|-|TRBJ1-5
TGTGCCAGCAGCTTACACGCAGGCGTTAATCAGCCCCAGCATTTT
CASSLHAGVNQPQHF
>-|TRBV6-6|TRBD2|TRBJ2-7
TGTGCCAGCAGTCTGCCGGGACTAGGCTACGAGCAGTACTTC
CASSLPGLGYEQYF
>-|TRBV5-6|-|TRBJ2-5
TGTGCCAGCAGCTTTCGCTTGGGGGCTCAGGAGACCCAGTACTTC
CASSFRLGAQETQYF
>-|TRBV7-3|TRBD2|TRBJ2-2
TGTGCCAGCAGCTTTGAACTAGCGGGCACCGGGGAGCTGTTTTTT
CASSFELAGTGELFF
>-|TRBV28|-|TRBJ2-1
TGTGCCAGCAGCCTACTACACTCCAATGAGCAGTTCTTC
CASSLLHSNEQFF
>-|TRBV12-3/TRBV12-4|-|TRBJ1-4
TGTGCCAGCAGACTAGACCTCGAAAAACTGTTTTTT
CASRLDLEKLFF
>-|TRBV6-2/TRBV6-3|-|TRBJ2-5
TGTGCCAGCAGTCCACCGGTACGGGAGACCCAGTACTTC
CASSPPVRETQYF
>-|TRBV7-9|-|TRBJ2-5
TGTGCCAGCAGCAAGTACAGGGACCAAGAGACCCAGTACTTC
CASSKYRDQETQYF
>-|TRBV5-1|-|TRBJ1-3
TGCGCCAGCAGCTTGGAAGGACAGGGAAACACCATATATTTT
CASSLEGQGNTIYF
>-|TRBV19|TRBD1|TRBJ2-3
TGTGCCAGTAGCCAGGCCGGGACAGGAGGCACAGATACGCAGTATTTT
CASSQAGTGGTDTQYF
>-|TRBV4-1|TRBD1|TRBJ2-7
TGCGCCAGCAGCCAAGATCGGACAGGGGTGCGCGAGCAGTACTTC
CASSQDRTGVREQYF
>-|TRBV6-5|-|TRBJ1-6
TGTGCCAGCAGTAGAGCAGGGGATTCACCCCTCCACTTT
CASSRAGDSPLHF
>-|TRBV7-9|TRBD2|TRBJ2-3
TGTGCCAGCAGCTTAGATCTAGCGGGAGAAGGGTCAGATACGCAGTATTTT
CASSLDLAGEGSDTQYF
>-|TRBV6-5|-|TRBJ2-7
TGTGCCAGCAGTTCTCGCCTCACAGGGAACGAGCAGTACTTC
CASSSRLTGNEQYF
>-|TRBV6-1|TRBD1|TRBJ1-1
TGTGCCAGCAGACCGACAGGGGGCGGCACTGAAGCTTTCTTT
CASRPTGGGTEAFF
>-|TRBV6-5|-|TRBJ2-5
TGTGCCAGCAGTTACTCGAACCCGGGAACGGGTGAGACCCAGTACTTC
CASSYSNPGTGETQYF
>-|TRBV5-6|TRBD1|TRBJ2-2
TGTGCCAGCAGCTTCGGGACAGGGGGCGTATATACCGGGGAGCTGTTTTTT
CASSFGTGGVYTGELFF
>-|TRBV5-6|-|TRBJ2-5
TGTGCCAGCAGCTTGCTAGGAGTCCAAGAGACCCAGTACTTC
CASSLLGVQETQYF
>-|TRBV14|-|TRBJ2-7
TGTGCCAGCAGCCAACTAACGGACAGATCATACGAGCAGTACTTC
CASSQLTDRSYEQYF
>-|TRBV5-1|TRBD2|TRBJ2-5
TGCGCCAGCAGCTTGTTAGGACTAGGGGCTCAGATCTGGTACTTC
CASSLLGLGAQIWYF
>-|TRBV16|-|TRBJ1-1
TGTGCCAGCAGCCAAGGGAACCTGGGGCGAGCTTTCTTT
CASSQGNLGRAFF
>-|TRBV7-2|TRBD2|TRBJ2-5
TGTGCCAGCAGCCGCGGGAGGGTGGAGACCCAGTACTTC
CASSRGRVETQYF
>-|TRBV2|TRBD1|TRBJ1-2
TGTGCCAGCAGTGATGGCAGGGGGTATGGCTACACCTTC
CASSDGRGYGYTF
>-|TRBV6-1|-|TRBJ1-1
TGTGCCAGCAGTGGCCGCAGGGTAGGGGGGGATGGCACTGAAGCTTTCTTT
CASSGRRVGGDGTEAFF
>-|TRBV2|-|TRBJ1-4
TGTGCCAGCAGGGGGCGTTCTAATGAAAAACTGTTTTTT
CASRGRSNEKLFF
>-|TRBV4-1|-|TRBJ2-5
TGCGCCAGCAGCCAAGTAGGGATTAGGGGAGAGACCCAGTACTTC
CASSQVGIRGETQYF
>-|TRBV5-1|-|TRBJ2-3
TGCGCCAGCAGCTTGGTAGCGGCTAGCACAGATACGCAGTATTTT
CASSLVAASTDTQYF
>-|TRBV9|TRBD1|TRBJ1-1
TGTGCCAGCAGCGAGAGAGAGTACAGGGGGCCAAGGGAAGCTTTCTTT
CASSEREYRGPREAFF
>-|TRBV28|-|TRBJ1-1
TGTGCCAGCATCCCGGGGGGTATGAACACTGAAGCTTTCTTT
CASIPGGMNTEAFF
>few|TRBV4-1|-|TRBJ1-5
TGCGCCAGCAGCCAAGAGGAAGCAGGCGGGGGGGAGCCCCAGCATTTT
CASSQEEAGGGEPQHF
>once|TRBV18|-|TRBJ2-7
TGTGCCAGCTCACCAGATTTTCGGGAGAACGAGCAGTACTTC
CASSPDFRENEQYF
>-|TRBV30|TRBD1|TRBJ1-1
TGTGCCGCCCTCCCCCGACAGGGGGCATGGGACACTGAAGCTTTCTTT
CAALPRQGAWDTEAFF
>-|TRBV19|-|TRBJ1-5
TGTGCCAGTACCACGGACAGTATCCGTCAGCCCCAGCATTTT
CASTTDSIRQPQHF